The 6 T cell receptor beta chains reported below all come from one sample, sequenced in a study of blood T cell repertoires in COVID-19. Method: immunoSEQ multiplex PCR; TCRdb's copy keeps in-frame clones and lacks some. The data hold roughly 92,000 clones, with around 90% observed a single time. Specimen: peripheral blood. The receptors originated from a woman of 80 years or more with acute or convalescent COVID-19.

The rearrangement joins TRBV29-1 to TRBJ2-6; TRBD1 aligns across 7 bases. The CDR3 is made up of 16 amino acids. Germline CDR1 reads SQVTM; CDR2 reads ANQGSEA. After removal of 7 bases from V and 0 bases from J, the junction contained 9 bases not matched to a gene. CDR3: CSARDSLYSGANVLTF. The CDR3 DNA sequence: TGCAGCGCCAGGGACAGCCTTTACTCTGGGGCCAACGTCCTGACTTTC.

This clone was observed a few times. The V call is TRBV6-5, the J call TRBJ1-1; D ambiguous. The CDR3 has 13 amino acids. Germline CDR1 MNHEY, CDR2 SVGAGI. Trimming left V 6 bases short and J 2 bases short, with 10 bases between. The chain's CDR3 is CASSRAPNTEAFF. CDR3 nucleotide sequence: TGTGCCAGCAGCCGCGCTCCCAACACTGAAGCTTTCTTT.

This clone showed up just a few times. This chain joins TRBV29-1 and TRBJ1-2; 11 bases are a match to TRBD1. The V segment lost 7 bases and the J segment 4 bases; nucleotides outside the gene matches: 5. The CDR3 runs to 13 residues. CDR1 is SQVTM and CDR2 is ANQGSEA in the germline V gene. The CDR3 DNA sequence: TGCAGCGCCGGACAGGGGGCTATCTATGGCTACACCTTC. The encoded protein is CSAGQGAIYGYTF.

The genes are TRBV19 and TRBJ1-5; 9 bases are a match to TRBD1. This CDR3 has 14 amino acids. Trimming removed 6 bases from V and 9 bases from J; junction bases left unmatched: 9. Germline assignment: CDR1 LNHDA and CDR2 SQIVND (reference sequence). The CDR3 region is CASSPGTGYTPQHF. The CDR3 bases are TGTGCCAGTAGCCCTGGGACAGGGTATACGCCCCAGCATTTT.

The gene calls are TRBV3-1 (or the pseudogene TRBV3-2) and TRBJ1-5; TRBD1 aligns across 8 bases. The length of the CDR3 is 13 residues. V lost 8 bases to trimming and J lost 4 bases; unmatched junction nucleotides: 4. Germline loops: CDR1 LGHDT, CDR2 YNNKEL (reference sequence). The CDR3 nucleotides are TGTGCCAGCTCTCGACAGGGGAATCAGCCCCAGCATTTT. Amino acids: CASSRQGNQPQHF.

The sample holds a few counts of this clone. CDR3 DNA: TGTGCCAGCAGTTTTCCCGGCGGAGGGAGGGACGAGCAGTACTTC. Its protein product is CASSFPGGGRDEQYF. This rearrangement joins TRBV6-6 to TRBJ2-7, with 7 bases matching TRBD2. The CDR3 totals 15 residues. Germline CDR1 reads MNHNY; CDR2 reads SVGAGI (reference sequence). Losses at the gene ends were 4 bases for V and 5 bases for J; bases not matched to a gene: 11.